This T cell receptor beta chain was identified in a study of untreated major depressive disorder. Study results and limitations: CD4+ T cells from depressed patients used TRBV05-01 (Vbeta 5.1) more often than controls. Three preselected Vbeta families were the sole sequencing comparisons.

Deletions cut 9 bases from V and 0 bases from J, with 14 bases between. Germline V gives CDR1 SNHLY, CDR2 FYNNEI. The CDR3 consists of 14 residues. This clone was seen more than once but under ten times. Its antigen remains unidentified. Method: immunoSEQ multiplex PCR; TCRdb's copy keeps in-frame clones and lacks some. The sample lists around 13,000 clones, approximately 90% occurring once. The clonotype was recovered from a woman between 25 and 40 years old with major depressive disorder. This chain joins TRBV2 and TRBJ1-1; possible D gene TRBD1, 6 bases. Specimen: CD4+ T cells from PBMCs. The CDR3 region is CASGGRGMNTEAFF. The CDR3 coding sequence is TGTGCCAGTGGGGGCAGGGGCATGAACACTGAAGCTTTCTTT. Together with reference TRBV2 and TRBJ1-1, the CDR3 gives the full variable domain: EPEVTQTPSHQVTQMGQEVILRCVPISNHLYFYWYRQILGQKVEFLVSFYNNEISEKSEIFDDQFSVERPDGSNFTLKIRSTKLEDSAMYFCASGGRGMNTEAFFGQGTRLTVV.